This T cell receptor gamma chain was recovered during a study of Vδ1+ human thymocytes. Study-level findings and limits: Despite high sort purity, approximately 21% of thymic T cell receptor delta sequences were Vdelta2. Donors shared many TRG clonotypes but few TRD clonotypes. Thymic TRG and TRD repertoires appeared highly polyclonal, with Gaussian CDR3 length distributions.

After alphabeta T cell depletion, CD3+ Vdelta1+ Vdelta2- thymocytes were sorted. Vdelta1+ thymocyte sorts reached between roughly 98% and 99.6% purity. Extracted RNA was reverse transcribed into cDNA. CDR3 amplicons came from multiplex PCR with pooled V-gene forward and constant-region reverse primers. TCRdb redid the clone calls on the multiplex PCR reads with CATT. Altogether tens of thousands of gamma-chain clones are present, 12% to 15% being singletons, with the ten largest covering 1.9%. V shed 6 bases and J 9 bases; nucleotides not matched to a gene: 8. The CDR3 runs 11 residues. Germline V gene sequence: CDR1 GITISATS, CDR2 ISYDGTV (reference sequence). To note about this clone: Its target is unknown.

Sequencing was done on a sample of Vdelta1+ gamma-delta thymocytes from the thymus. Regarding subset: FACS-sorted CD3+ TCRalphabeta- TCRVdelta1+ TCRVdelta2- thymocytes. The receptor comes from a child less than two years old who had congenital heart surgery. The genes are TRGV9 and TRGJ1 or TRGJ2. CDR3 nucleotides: TGTGCCTTGTGGTGGCGTCCTAAGAAACTCTTT. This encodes CALWWRPKKLF.